These 9 T cell receptor beta chains were all obtained from the same sample, sequenced in a study of blood T cell repertoires in COVID-19. The table came from immunoSEQ multiplex PCR; TCRdb's copy has only in-frame clones and leaves some out. This sample carries around 180,000 clones, under 90% of them seen once, and the ten largest clones take roughly 18%. Material for sequencing was peripheral blood. All receptors come from a person between 65 and 80 years old with COVID-19, enrolled during active disease.

CDR3 residues: CASSFATGGIVQPQHF. CDR3 in DNA: TGTGCCAGCAGCTTTGCGACAGGCGGTATTGTCCAGCCCCAGCATTTT. The chain carries TRBV7-9 and TRBJ1-5; possible D gene TRBD1, 6 bases. This CDR3 is 16 amino acids long. Germline V gene lookup returns CDR1 SEHNR and CDR2 FQNEAQ (reference sequence). V was clipped by 3 bases and J by 7 bases, with 19 bases between them. Full variable domain (outside the CDR3, taken from reference TRBV7-9 and TRBJ1-5): DTGVSQNPRHKITKRGQNVTFRCDPISEHNRLYWYRQTLGQGPEFLTYFQNEAQLEKSRLLSDRFSAERPKGSFSTLEIQRTEQGDSAMYLCASSFATGGIVQPQHFGDGTRLSIL.

J is TRBJ1-2 and V is TRBV2; D might be TRBD1 (5 bases). V lost 6 bases and J 1 base, leaving 9 bases between the germline ends. The CDR3 length is 13 residues. Germline V gene lookup returns CDR1 SNHLY and CDR2 FYNNEI. CDR3 nucleotides: TGTGCCAGCAGGGGGACTGTTAACTATGGCTACACCTTC. Translation: CASRGTVNYGYTF.

V gene TRBV7-9 combines with J gene TRBJ1-6; no reliable D call. V was pared by 1 base and J by 8 bases, with 6 bases between. The CDR3 consists of 13 residues. In germline, CDR1 is SEHNR, CDR2 FQNEAQ (reference sequence). The CDR3 is CASSLGRDSPLHF. The CDR3 coding sequence is TGTGCCAGCAGCTTAGGCCGGGATTCACCCCTCCACTTT.

A single count supports this clone. The V call is TRBV5-8, the J call TRBJ2-2; 7 nucleotides align to TRBD2. CDR3 size: 16 residues. Germline V gene data show CDR1 as SGHTS and CDR2 as YDEGEE. Unmatched junction bases numbered 10, after V lost 4 bases and J lost 4 bases. CDR3 sequence reads: CASSSAVVAGTGELFF. DNA for the CDR3: TGTGCCAGCAGCAGCGCGGTGGTAGCGGGCACCGGGGAGCTGTTTTTT.

This chain uses TRBV2 with TRBJ1-1; 10 nucleotides agree with TRBD1. Trimming took 2 bases from V and 4 from J; bases not matched to a gene: 7. This CDR3 has 16 amino acids. The germline V gene has CDR1 SNHLY and CDR2 FYNNEI. The CDR3 DNA reads TGTGCCAGCAGTGAAATCGGGACAGGGGTGGGCACTGAAGCTTTCTTT. Translated, it gives CASSEIGTGVGTEAFF.

The chain has TRBV25-1 and TRBJ2-5; D not resolved. Looked up from germline, CDR1 is MGHDK and CDR2 is SYGVNS. Between the trimmed V and J ends, which lost 5 bases and 3 bases, there was a span of 4 bases. The CDR3 extends over 11 amino acids. In DNA, the CDR3 is TGTGCCAGCAGTTTAGAAGAGACCCAGTACTTC. Residues: CASSLEETQYF.

This clone came up a few times. The DNA of the CDR3 is TGTGCCAGCAGCTTAGGGTCACTAGCGGGATCGGCAGATACGCAGTATTTT. Amino acid sequence: CASSLGSLAGSADTQYF. The chain has TRBV7-9 and TRBJ2-3, with TRBD2 matching 10 bases. Germline lookup yields CDR1 SEHNR and CDR2 FQNEAQ (reference sequence). This CDR3 comprises 17 residues. After removal of 1 base from V and 4 bases from J, the junction contained 8 bases not matched to a gene. Filled out from reference TRBV7-9 and TRBJ2-3, the complete variable domain reads DTGVSQNPRHKITKRGQNVTFRCDPISEHNRLYWYRQTLGQGPEFLTYFQNEAQLEKSRLLSDRFSAERPKGSFSTLEIQRTEQGDSAMYLCASSLGSLAGSADTQYFGPGTRLTVL.

This rearrangement joins TRBV28 to TRBJ1-1; no reliable D call. Germline V gives CDR1 MDHEN, CDR2 SYDVKM. The CDR3 runs to 13 residues. Deletions cut 3 bases from V and 2 bases from J, with 7 bases between. The CDR3 region is CASSFLRNTEAFF. The CDR3 bases are TGTGCCAGCAGTTTTCTTAGAAACACTGAAGCTTTCTTT.

The rearrangement joins TRBV5-6 to TRBJ2-5; TRBD2 matches 7 bases. The CDR3 spans 15 residues. V dropped 4 bases and J dropped 10; count of bases not matched to a gene: 16. Germline CDR1 SGHDT, CDR2 YYEEEE. The CDR3 sequence: CASSLGVGAPGGQYF. The CDR3 DNA sequence: TGTGCCAGCAGCCTGGGGGTAGGGGCCCCGGGGGGCCAGTACTTC.